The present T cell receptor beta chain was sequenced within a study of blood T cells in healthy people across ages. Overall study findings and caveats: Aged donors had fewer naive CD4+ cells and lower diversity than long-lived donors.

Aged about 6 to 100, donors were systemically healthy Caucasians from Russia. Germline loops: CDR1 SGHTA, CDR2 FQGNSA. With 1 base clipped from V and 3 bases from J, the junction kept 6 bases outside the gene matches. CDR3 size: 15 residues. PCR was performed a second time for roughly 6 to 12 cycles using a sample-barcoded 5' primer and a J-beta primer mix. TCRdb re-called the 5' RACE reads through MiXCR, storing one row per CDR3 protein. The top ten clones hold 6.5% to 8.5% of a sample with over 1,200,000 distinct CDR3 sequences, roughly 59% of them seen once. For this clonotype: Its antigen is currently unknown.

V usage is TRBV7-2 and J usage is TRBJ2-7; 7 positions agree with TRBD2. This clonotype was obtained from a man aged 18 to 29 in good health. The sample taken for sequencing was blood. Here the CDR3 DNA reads TGTGCCAGCAGCTTAGTCCCCGGGGGGTTCTACGAGCAGTACTTC. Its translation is CASSLVPGGFYEQYF.